Listed here are 24 T cell receptor beta chains from one sample, sequenced in a study of technical replicates of blood from a handful of donors. Sequencing was performed with immunoSEQ multiplex PCR; in TCRdb, only in-frame clones are kept and a portion is missing. This table has around 85,000 clones, about 94% appearing once. The sequenced sample consisted of T cells isolated from PBMCs. All receptors derive from a human donor in good health.

The chain carries TRBV5-1 and TRBJ2-2, with TRBD1 matching over 9 bases. V lost 0 bases and J lost 2; bases outside the gene matches: 8. The CDR3 is made up of 18 amino acids. CDR1 and CDR2 from the germline V gene are SGHRS and YFSETQ. CDR3 DNA sequence: TGCGCCAGCAGCTTGGCCTGGTCGGGACAGGGAAACACCGGGGAGCTGTTTTTT. It specifies CASSLAWSGQGNTGELFF.

This chain links TRBV5-4 with TRBJ1-1; D may be TRBD1 (6 bases). The ends were cut back, 0 bases at V and 2 bases at J, with 11 bases in the middle. Looked up from germline, CDR1 is SGHNT and CDR2 is YYREEE (reference sequence). The CDR3 spans 15 residues. The DNA for the CDR3 is TGTGCCAGCAGCTTGGTGGGAGGGACAAACACTGAAGCTTTCTTT. This sequence encodes CASSLVGGTNTEAFF.

The chain has TRBV28 and TRBJ1-2; maybe TRBD1 (6 bases). Germline V gives CDR1 MDHEN, CDR2 SYDVKM. The V end lost 4 bases, the J end lost 1 base, and 13 bases lay between the germline ends. The CDR3 loop spans 15 amino acids. CDR3 bases: TGTGCCAGCAGTTCAGGCGACAGGTATAACTATGGCTACACCTTC. Residues: CASSSGDRYNYGYTF.

The J gene is TRBJ2-3, the V gene TRBV11-2; D unresolved. The CDR3 spans 15 residues. V lost 1 base and J lost 3, with 11 bases in between. From germline, CDR1 is SGHAT and CDR2 FQNNGV. This chain's CDR3 is CASSLGTRKTDTQYF. The CDR3 DNA sequence: TGTGCCAGCAGCTTAGGTACGAGGAAGACAGATACGCAGTATTTT.

This chain uses TRBV11-3 with TRBJ2-3, with 7 bases that match TRBD2. V lost 2 bases, J lost 2 bases, and 4 bases stayed unmatched. CDR1 and CDR2 (germline): SGHNT, YENEEA. This CDR3 is 15 amino acids long. The CDR3 sequence: CASSLSGALTDTQYF. The DNA for the CDR3 is TGTGCCAGCAGCTTAAGCGGGGCCCTCACAGATACGCAGTATTTT. The variable domain in full, completed from reference TRBV11-3 and TRBJ2-3, reads EAGVVQSPRYKIIEKKQPVAFWCNPISGHNTLYWYLQNLGQGPELLIRYENEEAVDDSQLPKDRFSAERLKGVDSTLKIQPAELGDSAVYLCASSLSGALTDTQYFGPGTRLTVL.

This rearrangement joins TRBV19 to TRBJ2-1; D ambiguous. This CDR3 spans 13 amino acids. The ends were cut back, 6 bases at V and 3 bases at J, with 9 bases in the middle. Germline values: CDR1 LNHDA, CDR2 SQIVND (reference sequence). CDR3 region: CASRSENYNEQFF. As DNA, the CDR3 is TGTGCCAGTAGGAGTGAGAACTACAATGAGCAGTTCTTC.

The chain carries TRBV29-1 and TRBJ2-1; D not certain. The CDR3 extends over 14 amino acids. Looked up from germline, CDR1 is SQVTM and CDR2 is ANQGSEA. V was shortened by 6 bases and J by 0 bases, with 12 bases between the two germline ends. The CDR3 DNA is TGCAGCGTCCCTATGGGCAGCTCCTACAATGAGCAGTTCTTC. The encoded protein is CSVPMGSSYNEQFF.

The rearrangement joins TRBV2 to TRBJ2-3, with TRBD2 matching over 13 bases. The germline gives CDR1 SNHLY, CDR2 FYNNEI. This CDR3 has 16 residues. V shed 5 bases and J 5 bases; nucleotides not matched to a gene: 7. CDR3 coding DNA: TGTGCCAGCAGTCCACTAGCGGGAGGGCCGTTAGATACGCAGTATTTT. The encoded protein is CASSPLAGGPLDTQYF.

The V and J genes are TRBV11-3 and TRBJ2-7; TRBD1 is a possible D gene (6 bases). Germline-derived CDR1 and CDR2 are SGHNT and YENEEA. Deletions cut 0 bases from V and 2 bases from J, with 23 bases between. The CDR3 has 19 residues. The chain's CDR3 is CASSLDSVRGQILAYEQYF. The CDR3 bases are TGTGCCAGCAGCTTAGATTCGGTTCGAGGACAGATATTAGCCTACGAGCAGTACTTC.

The chain uses TRBV10-3 and TRBJ1-2; D perhaps matches TRBD1 (5 bases). The ends were cut back, 0 bases at V and 3 bases at J, with 8 bases in the middle. Germline CDR1 is ENHRY and CDR2 is SYGVKD. The CDR3 is made up of 14 amino acids. In nucleotides, the CDR3 is TGTGCCATCAGTGAGTCCACAGGTCACTATGGCTACACCTTC. As protein: CAISESTGHYGYTF.

This chain joins TRBV6-5 and TRBJ1-2, with TRBD1 matching over 8 bases. Germline loops: CDR1 MNHEY, CDR2 SVGAGI. Unmatched junction bases numbered 4, after V lost 6 bases and J lost 4 bases. The CDR3 totals 13 residues. Here the CDR3 reads CASRPTGAYGYTF. In DNA form, the CDR3 reads TGTGCCAGCAGACCGACAGGGGCCTATGGCTACACCTTC.

The chain carries TRBV2 and TRBJ1-1; tentative D call: TRBD1 (6 bases). V was pared by 6 bases and J by 0 bases, with 11 bases between. This CDR3 has 14 residues. Per the germline V gene, CDR1 is SNHLY and CDR2 is FYNNEI. DNA of the CDR3: TGTGCCAGCAGGGTTGGACAGCTGAACACTGAAGCTTTCTTT. Encoded protein: CASRVGQLNTEAFF.

The chain joins TRBV5-1 to TRBJ2-5; 10 nucleotides line up with TRBD2. Trimming took 2 bases from V and 1 from J; bases not matched to a gene: 5. CDR1 and CDR2 from the germline V gene are SGHRS and YFSETQ. The CDR3 loop spans 16 amino acids. CDR3 bases: TGCGCCAGCAGCTTTACCGGGACTAGCGCCCAAGAGACCCAGTACTTC. Residues: CASSFTGTSAQETQYF.

This sequence joins TRBV4-1 and TRBJ1-4; D uncertain. The germline gives CDR1 MGHRA, CDR2 YSYEKL. Trimming shortened V by 4 bases and J by 6 bases, and 9 bases separated the two germline ends. This CDR3 comprises 13 residues. CDR3: CASSLDTDEKLFF. The CDR3 DNA sequence: TGCGCCAGCAGCCTCGACACAGATGAAAAACTGTTTTTT.

This clone was found once. The chain joins TRBV27 to TRBJ2-5; D gene unclear. From germline, CDR1 is MNHEY and CDR2 SMNVEV (reference sequence). CDR3 length: 13 residues. V was trimmed by 5 bases and J by 7 bases, leaving 14 bases between them. In DNA form, the CDR3 reads TGTGCCAGCAGTCCAACGTTGAGTGGGACCCAGTACTTC. Translation gives CASSPTLSGTQYF.

V gene TRBV19 combines with J gene TRBJ1-4; 7 nucleotides match TRBD1. Germline V CDR1 and CDR2: LNHDA, SQIVND (reference sequence). The CDR3 has 15 amino acids. V lost 7 bases, J lost 8 bases, and 13 bases stayed unmatched. The DNA of the CDR3 is TGTGCCAGTACCTGGACGCGGGCAGGGGGAGAAAAACTGTTTTTT. Protein product: CASTWTRAGGEKLFF.

The chain couples TRBV27 to TRBJ2-3, with a possible D match to TRBD1 (5 bases). With 10 bases removed from V and 1 base from J, the gap between germline ends came to 9 bases. This CDR3 region has 12 residues. CDR1 and CDR2 (germline): MNHEY, SMNVEV (reference sequence). CDR3 nucleotides: TGTGCCACATCACAGGGCACAGATACGCAGTATTTT. Translated: CATSQGTDTQYF.

CDR3 nucleotides: TGTGCCAGCAGCTTAGCGGGGGGGCAAGATACGCAGTATTTT. Translating it yields CASSLAGGQDTQYF. V gene TRBV11-3 combines with J gene TRBJ2-3, with 8 bases aligning to TRBD2. The germline CDR1 and CDR2 sequences are SGHNT and YENEEA. The CDR3 contains 14 residues. V dropped 1 base and J dropped 5; count of bases not matched to a gene: 2.

The V call is TRBV15, the J call TRBJ1-1; D not resolved. Trimming took 5 bases from V and 11 from J, leaving 12 bases between them. Germline V gives CDR1 LNHNV, CDR2 YYDKDF (reference sequence). This CDR3 contains 11 residues. This CDR3 is CATSGYSRAFF. CDR3 DNA: TGTGCCACCAGCGGCTACTCCAGGGCTTTCTTT.

V gene TRBV5-1 combines with J gene TRBJ2-3; the D is unclear. With 0 bases removed from V and 1 base from J, the gap between germline ends came to 12 bases. The CDR3 has 16 amino acids. Germline CDR1 and CDR2: SGHRS and YFSETQ. CDR3 sequence reads: CASSLVPGSGTDTQYF. The CDR3 DNA sequence: TGCGCCAGCAGCTTGGTGCCAGGCTCCGGCACAGATACGCAGTATTTT.

The gene calls are TRBV6-5 and TRBJ2-3; 7 nucleotides match TRBD1. CDR3 length: 13 amino acids. Per the germline V gene, CDR1 is MNHEY and CDR2 is SVGAGI. The V gene end was trimmed by 10 bases and the J gene end by 3 bases; junction bases not matched to a gene: 7. CDR3 nucleotide sequence: TGTGCCACAAGACAGGGAATAACAGATACGCAGTATTTT. Translation gives CATRQGITDTQYF.

Here the CDR3 reads CASSRQSLADSNQPQHF. CDR3 DNA: TGTGCCAGTAGCAGACAGTCCCTCGCTGATAGCAATCAGCCCCAGCATTTT. This chain joins TRBV19 and TRBJ1-5; D possibly corresponds to TRBD1 (5 bases). Per germline, CDR1 LNHDA and CDR2 SQIVND (reference sequence). CDR3 length: 17 amino acids. Trimming shortened V by 6 bases and J by 0 bases, and 18 bases separated the two germline ends.

The chain uses TRBV30 and TRBJ1-2; TRBD1 is a possible D gene (6 bases). The CDR3 covers 14 residues. Germline CDR1 GTSNPN, CDR2 SVGIG (reference sequence). V was pared by 5 bases and J by 7 bases, with 20 bases between. The CDR3 nucleotides read TGTGCCTGGCAGGGGTTCGGGAGGTGGGGTGGCTACACCTTC. Translation gives CAWQGFGRWGGYTF.

J is TRBJ2-1 and V is TRBV5-1; 8 bases map to TRBD1. J lost 3 bases, V lost 1 base, and 6 bases had no gene match. Germline assignment: CDR1 SGHRS and CDR2 YFSETQ. The CDR3 spans 16 residues. The CDR3 DNA follows: TGCGCCAGCAGCTTGATGGCACAGGGGGGCTACAATGAGCAGTTCTTC. Translating it yields CASSLMAQGGYNEQFF.